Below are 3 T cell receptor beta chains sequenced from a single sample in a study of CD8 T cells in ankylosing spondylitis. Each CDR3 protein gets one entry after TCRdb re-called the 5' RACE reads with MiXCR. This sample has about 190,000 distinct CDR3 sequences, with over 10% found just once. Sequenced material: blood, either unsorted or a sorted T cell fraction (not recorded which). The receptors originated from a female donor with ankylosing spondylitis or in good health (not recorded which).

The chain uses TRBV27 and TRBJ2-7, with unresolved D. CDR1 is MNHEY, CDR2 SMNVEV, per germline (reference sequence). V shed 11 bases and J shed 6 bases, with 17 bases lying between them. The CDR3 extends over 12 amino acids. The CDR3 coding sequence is TGTGCCGCCCCTCCCCCGGTTTGCGAGCAGTACTTC. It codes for CAAPPPVCEQYF.

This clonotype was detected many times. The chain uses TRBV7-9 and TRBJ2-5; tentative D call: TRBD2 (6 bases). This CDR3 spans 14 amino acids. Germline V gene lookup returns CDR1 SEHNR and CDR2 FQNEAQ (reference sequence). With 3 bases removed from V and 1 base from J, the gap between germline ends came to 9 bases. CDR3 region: CASSFGGIQETQYF. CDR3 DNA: TGTGCCAGCAGCTTCGGAGGGATCCAAGAGACCCAGTACTTC.

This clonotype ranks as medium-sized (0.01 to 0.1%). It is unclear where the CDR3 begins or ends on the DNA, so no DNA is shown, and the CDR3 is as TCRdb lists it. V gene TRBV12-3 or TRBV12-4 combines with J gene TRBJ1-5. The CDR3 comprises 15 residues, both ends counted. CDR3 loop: CASSFLAASNQPQHF.